Following are 21 T cell receptor beta chains from one sample sequenced in a study of cytotoxic CD8 clonotypes in ibrutinib-treated CLL. The assay was immunoSEQ multiplex PCR, and TCRdb's table has in-frame clones only and misses some. The table records hundreds of thousands of clones, more than 70% of them present only once. The starting material was PBMCs, obtained after 12 months of ibrutinib treatment. Every receptor here comes from a human donor with chronic lymphocytic leukemia.

V gene TRBV27 combines with J gene TRBJ1-1; D is undetermined. V dropped 6 bases and J dropped 0 bases, with 11 bases sitting between them. There are 14 residues in the CDR3. The germline V gene has CDR1 MNHEY and CDR2 SMNVEV (reference sequence). The CDR3 loop is CASSWTGLNTEAFF. The DNA of the CDR3 is TGTGCCAGCAGCTGGACGGGTTTGAACACTGAAGCTTTCTTT.

CDR3 nucleotides: TGTGCCAGCAGTGAGGAGGGGGCGGATACTGAAGCTTTCTTT. Translated, it gives CASSEEGADTEAFF. This sequence joins TRBV2 and TRBJ1-1; TRBD1 matches at 7 bases. Germline CDR1 SNHLY, CDR2 FYNNEI. The CDR3 consists of 14 residues. V lost 3 bases to trimming and J lost 5 bases; unmatched junction nucleotides: 6.

V gene TRBV6-5 combines with J gene TRBJ1-2, with D hard to call. The CDR3 has 15 amino acids. Looked up from germline, CDR1 is MNHEY and CDR2 is SVGAGI. The V end was cut by 6 bases, the J end by 2 bases, with 16 bases between. The CDR3 loop is CASRRSRMANYGYTF. The CDR3 DNA reads as TGTGCCAGCAGACGCTCGCGAATGGCCAACTATGGCTACACCTTC.

The chain is built from TRBV20-1 and TRBJ1-4; TRBD1 matches at 7 bases. The CDR3 sequence is 11 residues long. Unmatched junction bases numbered 5, after V lost 4 bases and J lost 12 bases. The germline CDR1 and CDR2 sequences are DFQATT and SNEGSKA (reference sequence). CDR3 DNA: TGCAGTGCTAACCACAGGGGAGAACTGTTTTTT. Translating gives CSANHRGELFF.

The chain employs TRBV18 and TRBJ2-7, with D possibly TRBD1 on 5 matching bases. Germline lookup yields CDR1 KGHSH and CDR2 LQKENI. Trimming cost V 3 bases and J 2 bases, with 11 bases left between them. CDR3 length: 14 residues. CDR3 sequence (DNA): TGTGCCAGCTCACCCCCAGGGCTTACCTACGAGCAGTACTTC. It is translated as CASSPPGLTYEQYF.

This clone was detected ten times or more. In DNA, the CDR3 is TGTGCCAGCACCCTTTCTGGTACAGAAGCTTTCTTT. Translated, it gives CASTLSGTEAFF. The chain recombines TRBV5-4 with TRBJ1-1; D is uncertain. V lost 6 bases, J lost 8 bases, and 14 bases lay in between. CDR3 length equals 12 residues. Germline assignment: CDR1 SGHNT and CDR2 YYREEE (reference sequence).

The chain has TRBV14 and TRBJ2-2; a possible D gene is TRBD1 (6 bases). The CDR3 contains 16 residues. V shed 6 bases and J shed 1 base, with 15 bases lying between them. The V gene's germline CDR1 is SGHDN and CDR2 FVKESK. The CDR3 sequence is CASRRDRKKNTGELFF. Written as DNA, the CDR3 is TGTGCCAGCAGACGCGACAGGAAAAAGAACACCGGGGAGCTGTTTTTT.

This clone was seen more than once but under ten times. This chain uses TRBV27 with TRBJ1-2; TRBD1 matches 7 bases. V was pared by 0 bases and J by 7 bases, with 11 bases of the junction left unmatched. There are 16 residues in the CDR3. Germline CDR1 and CDR2: MNHEY and SMNVEV (reference sequence). The CDR3 loop is CASSLSERQGITGYTF. The CDR3 DNA sequence: TGTGCCAGCAGTTTATCGGAGAGACAGGGTATCACTGGCTACACCTTC.

V usage is TRBV6-5 and J usage is TRBJ1-2; D is possibly TRBD1 (5 bases). The V end lost 6 bases, the J end lost 6 bases, and 14 bases lay between the germline ends. In germline, CDR1 is MNHEY, CDR2 SVGAGI. This CDR3 contains 13 residues. The CDR3 DNA reads as TGTGCCAGCAGACGCGGGGGGGGAGATGGCTACACCTTC. Its translation is CASRRGGGDGYTF.

The V and J genes are TRBV4-1 and TRBJ2-7; D perhaps matches TRBD2 (6 bases). V lost 0 bases to trimming and J lost 3 bases, with 9 bases between them. The CDR3 has 14 amino acids. Looked up from germline, CDR1 is MGHRA and CDR2 is YSYEKL. DNA of the CDR3: TGCGCCAGCAGCCAAGATCGGGGGAACTACGAGCAGTACTTC. Translated, it gives CASSQDRGNYEQYF.

This chain links TRBV6-6 with TRBJ2-7; D is perhaps TRBD1 (5 bases). Trimming stripped 5 bases from V and 3 bases from J, with 14 bases between. This CDR3 region has 14 residues. Per germline, CDR1 MNHNY and CDR2 SVGAGI (reference sequence). The CDR3 loop reads CASSDPLTVYEQYF. The CDR3 DNA is TGTGCCAGCAGTGACCCTTTGACAGTCTACGAGCAGTACTTC.

The chain couples TRBV5-1 to TRBJ2-5; D unresolved. This CDR3 has 14 residues. With 0 bases removed from V and 0 bases from J, the gap between germline ends came to 6 bases. CDR1 SGHRS and CDR2 YFSETQ come from the germline V gene. CDR3 DNA: TGCGCCAGCAGCTTGGCCCCGTACCAAGAGACCCAGTACTTC. Protein: CASSLAPYQETQYF.

This rearrangement joins TRBV29-1 to TRBJ2-3, with D perhaps assigned TRBD1 or TRBD2 (6 bases each). CDR3 size: 13 residues. The V and J ends lost 8 bases and 2 bases respectively, with 14 bases between them. Per the germline V gene, CDR1 is SQVTM and CDR2 is ANQGSEA. Here the CDR3 DNA reads TGCAGCAGTGGGGGGACAACCACAGATACGCAGTATTTT. Protein: CSSGGTTTDTQYF.

This sequence joins TRBV12-5 and TRBJ1-1; the match to TRBD1 covers 9 bases. Trimming cost V 5 bases and J 5 bases; bases outside gene matches: 6. Germline V CDR1 and CDR2: LGHNT, FRNRAP. There are 14 residues in the CDR3. CDR3 region: CASGPGQGLTEAFF. CDR3 bases: TGTGCTAGTGGTCCGGGACAGGGCCTGACTGAAGCTTTCTTT.

The rearrangement uses TRBV5-4 and TRBJ2-1; 13 bases agree with TRBD2. The CDR3 is made up of 16 amino acids. CDR1 SGHNT and CDR2 YYREEE come from the germline V gene (reference sequence). The trim removed 4 bases at V and 10 bases at J, leaving 11 bases unmatched. CDR3: CASSRPGLAGVREQFF. The CDR3 DNA sequence: TGTGCCAGCAGCCGTCCAGGACTAGCGGGGGTACGGGAGCAGTTCTTC.

The genes are TRBV6-6 and TRBJ1-1; TRBD1 agrees at 8 bases. V lost 4 bases and J lost 6; bases outside the gene matches: 7. The CDR3 runs to 14 residues. The germline gives CDR1 MNHNY, CDR2 SVGAGI (reference sequence). CDR3 DNA: TGTGCCAGCAGTTCGCAGGGGGCTCTCGCTGAAGCTTTCTTT. It specifies CASSSQGALAEAFF.

This chain uses TRBV6-5 with TRBJ1-1; 12 nucleotides agree with TRBD1. The ends lost 4 bases at V and 3 bases at J; junction bases unmatched: 6. Germline V gene data show CDR1 as MNHEY and CDR2 as SVGAGI. CDR3 length: 16 residues. CDR3 in DNA: TGTGCCAGCAGTTCCGGGACAGGGGGCTTGCACACTGAAGCTTTCTTT. This translates into CASSSGTGGLHTEAFF.

Only a few counts were recorded for this clone. The rearrangement joins TRBV28 to TRBJ1-5, with D tentatively TRBD1 (6 bases). Per the germline V gene, CDR1 is MDHEN and CDR2 is SYDVKM. The CDR3 extends over 15 amino acids. The germline V and J ends were trimmed by 3 bases and 3 bases, with 12 bases remaining between them. The CDR3 DNA is TGTGCCAGCAGTTTCGCAGGGGCAAACAATCAGCCCCAGCATTTT. Its protein product is CASSFAGANNQPQHF.

The rearrangement joins TRBV5-4 to TRBJ1-2; D not resolved. This CDR3 region has 14 residues. Deletions cut 4 bases from V and 5 bases from J, with 15 bases between. Per germline, CDR1 SGHNT and CDR2 YYREEE (reference sequence). CDR3 bases: TGTGCCAGCAGCAGCCCCGGGTTTAAGTATGGCTACACCTTC. Translated: CASSSPGFKYGYTF.

Here the CDR3 reads CASINTGVRVTGELFF. CDR3 in DNA: TGTGCCAGCATCAACACAGGGGTTCGAGTCACCGGGGAGCTGTTTTTT. The V and J genes are TRBV11-2 and TRBJ2-2, with 7 bases lining up with TRBD1. V lost 7 bases and J lost 4; bases outside the gene matches: 12. This CDR3 is 16 amino acids long. Germline V gene sequence: CDR1 SGHAT, CDR2 FQNNGV.

This clone was counted a few times. This chain uses TRBV5-4 with TRBJ1-2; D is ambiguous. Germline V gene data show CDR1 as SGHNT and CDR2 as YYREEE (reference sequence). V lost 2 bases and J lost 8, with 13 bases in between. The CDR3 runs to 13 residues. The CDR3 protein is CASSFRSARGYTF. The CDR3 nucleotides read TGTGCCAGCAGCTTTCGAAGTGCCCGGGGCTACACCTTC.